This T cell receptor (beta chain) was found in a study of regulatory T cells in long-lasting Graves disease (dated by TCRdb to the early 2020s). Background on the whole study: Persistent Graves' disease was defined as antithyroid drug treatment for over 5 years with persistently positive TSH receptor autoantibodies. Patients with persistent Graves' disease were compared with patients with newly diagnosed Graves' disease using TCR sequencing and RNA sequencing of peripheral blood. The study was conducted in China and was registered as a clinical trial. A total of around 35 samples underwent TCR sequencing: roughly 13 from persistent and approximately 20 from newly diagnosed Graves' disease patients. Persistent Graves' disease patients in the clinical cohort had taken antithyroid drugs for approximately 9.5 years on average. Broad study findings and their caveats: Preferential use of TRBV28, TRBJ1-2 and TRBJ2-5 was observed in persistent disease, whereas TRBV20-1 and TRBJ2-1 were favored in newly diagnosed disease. Patients with persistent disease shared more public clonotypes (approximately 2,500) than newly diagnosed patients did (966). Peripheral blood alone was examined, since thyroid tissue, which constituted the primary lesion, could not be accessed. Sequencing and analysis were limited to the TCR beta chain. Compared with newly diagnosed patients, persistent Graves' disease patients had lower TCR Shannon entropy and fewer highly expanded clones, which suggests clonal expansion. As a limitation, the authors acknowledged that the small sample size may reduce accuracy.

The time point label, as the study defines it: persistent/refractory GD, antithyroid drugs over 5 years with positive TRAb. For both TCR sequencing and RNA sequencing, RNA was extracted from PBMCs in TRIzol. The diagnosis of Graves' disease was made according to American Thyroid Association guidelines. Recruitment of patients was carried out at an endocrinology department in Xi'an, China. Each patient gave roughly 8.4 milliliters of peripheral blood, collected in an EDTA anticoagulant tube. Ficoll Paque Plus density gradient separation was used to isolate PBMCs, and no further T cell sorting was done. RNA quality was checked with an Agilent 2100 Bioanalyzer and agarose gel, and concentration with a NanoDrop 2000. This clonotype was counted between two and nine times. It lacks a known antigen. One end of the junction varies from germline; a read error may be responsible. The CDR3 sequence holds 16 residues, the cysteine and phenylalanine included. CDR3 DNA only is kept here, 48 bases in frame from base 1. The germline V gene encodes CDR1 LGHDT and CDR2 YNNKEL (reference sequence).

Library prep was done by multiplex PCR. The sequencer was an Illumina HiSeq 4000. TCR beta libraries were built with iRepertoire HTBI primers and Arm-PCR amplification of CDR3 regions. Gel purification was performed on PCR products prior to sequencing. The authors' analysis ran thus. A total of 62 TRBV and some 15 TRBJ segments were identified across samples and were used for gene usage analysis of CDR3 amino acid clonotypes. COPE and FqMerger were used to merge the filtered high-quality paired reads into contigs. BLAST was used to align contigs to the IMGT TRBV, TRBD and TRBJ reference genes, and CDR3 was defined following IMGT. Clonotypes above 0.1% frequency were classified as highly expanded clones. Shannon entropy served as the measure of repertoire diversity, while the Gini coefficient captured V-J evenness. Public clonotypes were defined as clonotypes shared by more than one individual. TCRdb reprocessed the public reads (quality trimming at Q25 with fastp, clone calling with MiXCR) and kept in-frame beta chains. Each entry is one CDR3 protein sequence, shown with its most common DNA and genes. TCRdb, rather than the study authors, made the V and J calls. A total of roughly 470,000 distinct CDR3 sequences appear in this sample, less than 25% of them only once. Roughly 8% of the sample rests with the top ten.

The input for sequencing was peripheral blood mononuclear cells (PBMCs), taken when the disease was refractory, from a patient treated with antithyroid drugs. This clonotype was obtained from a female donor with Graves disease. The chain is assembled from TRBV3-1 and TRBJ2-5, with 12 bases aligning to TRBD2. At the DNA level, the sequence is TGTGCCAGCAGCCAAGAGCCGACTAGCGGGAGCCCGTCGAGGTGTTTC. Translated, it gives CASSQEPTSGSPSRCF.